This TCR beta chain was identified during a study of tumor-infiltrating lymphocytes in localized non-small cell lung cancer (dated by TCRdb to the early 2020s). Regarding the research as a whole: Several histologies were represented in the cohort, which also included both smokers and never-smokers as well as patients whose samples were collected after neoadjuvant chemotherapy. A total of more than 50 patients were part of the paired comparison of immunoSEQ T-cell fraction between tumor and uninvolved lung. Flow cytometry, multiplex immunofluorescence, RNA-seq, exome sequencing and proteomics were applied to the same patients as TCR sequencing, which was one of several integrated assays. The overall ICON cohort was composed of over a hundred surgical patients with localized non-small cell lung cancer whose tumors were resected. From each patient came resected tumor tissue plus uninvolved lung tissue from that same patient, and the uninvolved lung tissue was described as non-adjacent to the tumor. The full study reports these points: Higher T cell infiltration in tumors than in uninvolved lung tissue was supported by TCRbeta sequencing, consistent with immunofluorescence CD3 counts. Because different assays used different pieces of the same tissue, technical variation could not be distinguished from intratumor heterogeneity. Since assay coverage differed from patient to patient depending on how much tissue was available, TCR sequencing was done for only a subset of the cohort. Recurrence-free survival showed no association with tumor T-cell fraction measured by TCR sequencing (p = 0.61). The TCR-derived T-cell fraction showed no difference between the flow cytometry-defined immunotypes IM1 (good prognosis) and IM2 (poor prognosis).

Patient enrollment in ICON started in the first half of 2016, and the final patient was enrolled in late 2018. A subcohort of approximately 76 patients provided fresh tumor and matched uninvolved tissue for in-depth immune analyses, with TCR sequencing among those analyses. DNA isolated from bulk tissue, without cell sorting, was used for TCR sequencing. This clone was detected a few times. This receptor's antigen is unknown. Base qualities are not provided; no much larger clone lies one nucleotide away. The CDR3, from cysteine to phenylalanine, totals 14 residues. CDR3 DNA only is kept here, 42 bases in frame from base 1. Sequences SGHRS (CDR1) and YFSETQ (CDR2) are obtained from the germline V gene. Relative to germline, V is 4 bases shorter and J is 4 bases shorter, with 15 bases between their ends. TCR sequencing with the immunoSEQ assay provided the T-cell fraction in tumor and uninvolved lung tissue. From the authors' description of their analysis: For survival analysis, patients were split into high (upper tertile) and low (lower two tertiles) T-cell fraction groups and compared by log-rank test. A signed-rank test was used to check for differences in T-cell fraction between paired tumor and uninvolved lung. In its TCRdb copy, this immuneACCESS table keeps in-frame sequences only and misses some clones. Where compared with another copy, unresolved V genes explain less than half of these, and the others have no known cause. Clone size and V and J calls were adopted from that table, with D and trimming inferred from the DNA. This sample is represented by some 5,000 clones; about four fifths of them were singletons. The top ten clonotypes cover roughly 9.7% of the sample.

Sequencing was performed on lung tumor tissue. The sequence joins TRBV5-1 to TRBJ2-7, with a tentative D call of TRBD1 or TRBD2, each matching 5 bases. The clonotype comes from a human donor with non-small cell lung cancer. CDR3 reads: CASSTRDGLYEQYF. At the DNA level, the sequence is TGCGCCAGCAGCACCCGGGACGGATTGTACGAGCAGTACTTC.